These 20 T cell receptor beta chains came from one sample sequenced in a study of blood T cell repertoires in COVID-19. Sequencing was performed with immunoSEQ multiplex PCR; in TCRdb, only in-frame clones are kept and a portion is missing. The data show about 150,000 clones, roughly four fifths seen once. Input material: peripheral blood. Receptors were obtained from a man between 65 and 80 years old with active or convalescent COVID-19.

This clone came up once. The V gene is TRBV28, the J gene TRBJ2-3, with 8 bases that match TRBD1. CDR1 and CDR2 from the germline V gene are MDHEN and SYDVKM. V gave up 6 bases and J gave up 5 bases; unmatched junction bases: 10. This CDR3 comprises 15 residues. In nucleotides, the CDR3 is TGTGCCAGCAGCCTGGACAGGGTGTACATAGATACGCAGTATTTT. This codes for CASSLDRVYIDTQYF.

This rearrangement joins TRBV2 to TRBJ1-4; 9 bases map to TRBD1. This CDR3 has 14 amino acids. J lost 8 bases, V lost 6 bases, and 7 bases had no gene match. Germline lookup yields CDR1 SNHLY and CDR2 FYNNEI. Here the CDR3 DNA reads TGTGCCAGCAGGCGGGACAGGGTATACGAAAAACTGTTTTTT. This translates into CASRRDRVYEKLFF.

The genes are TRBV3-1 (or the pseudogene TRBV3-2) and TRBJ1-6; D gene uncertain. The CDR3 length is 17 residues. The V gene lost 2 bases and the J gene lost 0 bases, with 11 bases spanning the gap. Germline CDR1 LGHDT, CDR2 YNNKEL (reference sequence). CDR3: CASSQSTESSYNSPLHF. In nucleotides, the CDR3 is TGTGCCAGCAGCCAATCTACTGAGAGCTCCTATAATTCACCCCTCCACTTT.

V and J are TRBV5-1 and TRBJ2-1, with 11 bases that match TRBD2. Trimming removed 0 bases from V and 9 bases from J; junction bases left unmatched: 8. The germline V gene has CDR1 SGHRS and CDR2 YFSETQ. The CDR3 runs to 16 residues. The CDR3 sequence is CASSLVSGRAGSEQFF. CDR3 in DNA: TGCGCCAGCAGCTTGGTTAGCGGGAGGGCCGGGTCTGAGCAGTTCTTC.

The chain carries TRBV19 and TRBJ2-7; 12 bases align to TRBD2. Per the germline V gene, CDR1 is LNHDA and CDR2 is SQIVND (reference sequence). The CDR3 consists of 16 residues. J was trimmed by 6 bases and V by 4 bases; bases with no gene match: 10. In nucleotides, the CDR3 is TGTGCCAGTAGTACCCGACTAGCGGGAGCTTCAGTCGAGCAGTACTTC. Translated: CASSTRLAGASVEQYF.

The CDR3 DNA follows: TGCAGTGCTAGAGACGGACTTGAAGCTTTCTTT. Translation gives CSARDGLEAFF. This chain uses TRBV20-1 with TRBJ1-1; D gene uncertain. Germline assignment: CDR1 DFQATT and CDR2 SNEGSKA (reference sequence). This CDR3 is built from 11 residues. The V gene lost 0 bases and the J gene lost 7 bases, with 6 bases spanning the gap.

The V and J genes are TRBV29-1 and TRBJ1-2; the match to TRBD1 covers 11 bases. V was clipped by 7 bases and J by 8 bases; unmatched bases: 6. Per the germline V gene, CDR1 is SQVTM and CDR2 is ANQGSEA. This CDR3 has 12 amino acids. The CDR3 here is CSAGQGAWGYTF. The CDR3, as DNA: TGCAGCGCTGGACAGGGGGCTTGGGGCTACACCTTC.

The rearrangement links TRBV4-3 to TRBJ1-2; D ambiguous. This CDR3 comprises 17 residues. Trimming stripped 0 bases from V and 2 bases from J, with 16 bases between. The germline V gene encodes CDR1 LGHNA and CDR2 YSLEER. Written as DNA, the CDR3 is TGCGCCAGCAGCCAAGAGGGAGTGAAAGGGCTAAACTATGGCTACACCTTC. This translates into CASSQEGVKGLNYGYTF.

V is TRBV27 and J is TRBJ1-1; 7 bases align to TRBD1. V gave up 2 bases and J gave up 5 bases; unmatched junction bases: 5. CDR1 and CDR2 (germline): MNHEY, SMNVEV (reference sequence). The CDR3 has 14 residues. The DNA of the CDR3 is TGTGCCAGCAGTTTAGTTTACAGGGGTACTGAAGCTTTCTTT. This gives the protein CASSLVYRGTEAFF.

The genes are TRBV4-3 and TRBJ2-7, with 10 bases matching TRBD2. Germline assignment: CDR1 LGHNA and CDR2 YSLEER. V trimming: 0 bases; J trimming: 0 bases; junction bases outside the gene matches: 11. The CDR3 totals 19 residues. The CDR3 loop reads CASSQDSLAGDGSSYEQYF. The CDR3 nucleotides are TGCGCCAGCAGCCAAGACAGTCTAGCGGGGGACGGGAGCTCCTACGAGCAGTACTTC.

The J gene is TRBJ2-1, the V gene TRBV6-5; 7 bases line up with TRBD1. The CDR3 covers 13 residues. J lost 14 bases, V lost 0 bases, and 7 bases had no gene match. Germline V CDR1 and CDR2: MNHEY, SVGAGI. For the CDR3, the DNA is TGTGCCAGCAGTTACTCGACGGTGACAGGGAAGTTCTTC. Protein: CASSYSTVTGKFF.

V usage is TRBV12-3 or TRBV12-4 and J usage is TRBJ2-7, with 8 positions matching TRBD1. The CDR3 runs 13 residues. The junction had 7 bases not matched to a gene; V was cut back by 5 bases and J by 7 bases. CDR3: CASSRQGAGEQYF. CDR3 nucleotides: TGTGCCAGCAGTCGGCAGGGGGCAGGTGAGCAGTACTTC.

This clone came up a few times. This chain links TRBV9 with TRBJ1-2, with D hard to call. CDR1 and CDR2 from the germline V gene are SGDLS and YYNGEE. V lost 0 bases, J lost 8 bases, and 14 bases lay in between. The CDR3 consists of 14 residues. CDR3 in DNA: TGTGCCAGCAGCGTAGGTGACGGGGTCTACGGCTACACCTTC. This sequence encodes CASSVGDGVYGYTF.

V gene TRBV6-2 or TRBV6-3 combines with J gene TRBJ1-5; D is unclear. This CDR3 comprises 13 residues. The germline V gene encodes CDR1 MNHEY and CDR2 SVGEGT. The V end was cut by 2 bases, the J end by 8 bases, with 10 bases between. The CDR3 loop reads CASSYMFSEPQHF. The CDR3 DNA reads TGTGCCAGCAGTTACATGTTTTCGGAGCCCCAGCATTTT.

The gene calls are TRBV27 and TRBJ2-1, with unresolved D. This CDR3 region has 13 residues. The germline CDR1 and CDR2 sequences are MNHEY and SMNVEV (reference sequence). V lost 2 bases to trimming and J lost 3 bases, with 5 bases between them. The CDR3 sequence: CASSLPYYNEQFF. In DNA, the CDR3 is TGTGCCAGCAGTTTACCTTACTACAATGAGCAGTTCTTC.

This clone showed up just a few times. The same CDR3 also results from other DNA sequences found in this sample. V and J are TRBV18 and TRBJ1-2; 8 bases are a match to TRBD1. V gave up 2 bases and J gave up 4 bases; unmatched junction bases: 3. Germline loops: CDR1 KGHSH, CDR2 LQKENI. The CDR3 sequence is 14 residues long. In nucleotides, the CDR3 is TGTGCCAGCTCACCAGGACAGGGTAGCTATGGCTACACCTTC. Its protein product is CASSPGQGSYGYTF. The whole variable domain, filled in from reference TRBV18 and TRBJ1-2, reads NAGVMQNPRHLVRRRGQEARLRCSPMKGHSHVYWYRQLPEEGLKFMVYLQKENIIDESGMPKERFSAEFPKEGPSILRIQQVVRGDSAAYFCASSPGQGSYGYTFGSGTRLTVV.

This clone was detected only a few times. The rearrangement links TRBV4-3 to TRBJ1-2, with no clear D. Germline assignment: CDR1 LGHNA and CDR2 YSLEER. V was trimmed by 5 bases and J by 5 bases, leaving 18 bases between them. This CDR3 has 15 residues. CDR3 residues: CASSSLGTGGYGYTF. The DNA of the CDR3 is TGCGCCAGCAGCTCCTTAGGCACCGGAGGGTATGGCTACACCTTC.

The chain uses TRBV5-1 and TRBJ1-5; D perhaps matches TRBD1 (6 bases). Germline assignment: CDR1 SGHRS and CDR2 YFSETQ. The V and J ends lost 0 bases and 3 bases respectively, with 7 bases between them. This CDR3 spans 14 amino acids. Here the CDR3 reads CASSLAGDNQPQHF. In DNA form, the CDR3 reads TGCGCCAGCAGCTTGGCAGGGGACAATCAGCCCCAGCATTTT. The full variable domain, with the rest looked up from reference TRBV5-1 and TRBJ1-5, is KAGVTQTPRYLIKTRGQQVTLSCSPISGHRSVSWYQQTPGQGLQFLFEYFSETQRNKGNFPGRFSGRQFSNSRSEMNVSTLELGDSALYLCASSLAGDNQPQHFGDGTRLSIL.

The CDR3 here is CASSKVTASSYNEQFF. CDR3 nucleotide sequence: TGTGCCAGTAGTAAGGTGACAGCCAGCTCCTACAATGAGCAGTTCTTC. V gene TRBV19 combines with J gene TRBJ2-1; D is possibly TRBD1 (5 bases). The CDR3 has 16 residues. With 4 bases removed from V and 0 bases from J, the gap between germline ends came to 13 bases. Germline V gene sequence: CDR1 LNHDA, CDR2 SQIVND (reference sequence).

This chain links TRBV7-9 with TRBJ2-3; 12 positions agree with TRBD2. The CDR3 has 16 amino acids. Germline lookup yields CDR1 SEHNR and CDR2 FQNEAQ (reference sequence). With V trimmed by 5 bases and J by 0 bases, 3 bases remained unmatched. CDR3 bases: TGTGCCAGCAGCCCAGGGACTAGCGGGAGCACAGATACGCAGTATTTT. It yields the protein CASSPGTSGSTDTQYF. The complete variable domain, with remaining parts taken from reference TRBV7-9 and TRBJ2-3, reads DTGVSQNPRHKITKRGQNVTFRCDPISEHNRLYWYRQTLGQGPEFLTYFQNEAQLEKSRLLSDRFSAERPKGSFSTLEIQRTEQGDSAMYLCASSPGTSGSTDTQYFGPGTRLTVL.